Each of the 10 T cell receptor beta chains below was sequenced from the same sample in a study of blood T cell repertoires in COVID-19. Data came from immunoSEQ multiplex PCR; TCRdb stores just in-frame clones and leaves some out. This sample yields tens of thousands of clones, of which more than 70% are seen a single time; 3.7% belongs to the top ten. Sequenced: peripheral blood. These receptors all stem from a human donor in a cohort sampled during active COVID-19.

V usage is TRBV5-1 and J usage is TRBJ1-1; D is possibly TRBD1 (5 bases). CDR1 and CDR2 from the germline V gene are SGHRS and YFSETQ. V lost 4 bases, J lost 4 bases, and 17 bases lay in between. The CDR3 is made up of 15 amino acids. CDR3 nucleotide sequence: TGCGCCAGCAGCCACTGGTGGCAGGGAGGCACTGAAGCTTTCTTT. This encodes CASSHWWQGGTEAFF.

This chain joins TRBV27 and TRBJ1-5, with TRBD1 matching over 10 bases. The CDR3 consists of 15 residues. J was trimmed by 5 bases and V by 5 bases; bases with no gene match: 6. CDR1 and CDR2 (germline): MNHEY, SMNVEV (reference sequence). DNA for the CDR3: TGTGCCAGCAGTCCCCGGGACAGGGGTGATCAGCCCCAGCATTTT. It specifies CASSPRDRGDQPQHF.

The chain couples TRBV6-2 or TRBV6-3 to TRBJ2-1, with D possibly TRBD2 on 6 matching bases. There are 12 residues in the CDR3. Germline V lookup: CDR1 MNHEY, CDR2 SVGEGT. V was shortened by 5 bases and J by 7 bases, with 9 bases between the two germline ends. The CDR3 region is CASSRLVNEQFF. In DNA, the CDR3 is TGTGCCAGCAGTCGACTAGTTAATGAGCAGTTCTTC.

The chain recombines TRBV28 with TRBJ2-5; 9 bases line up with TRBD2. The length of the CDR3 is 15 residues. Trimming removed 7 bases from V and 1 base from J; junction bases left unmatched: 7. Germline V gene lookup returns CDR1 MDHEN and CDR2 SYDVKM. CDR3 DNA: TGTGCCAGCATCAAGAGCGGGAGGAGCCAAGAGACCCAGTACTTC. Its protein product is CASIKSGRSQETQYF.

This clone showed up just once. The chain employs TRBV12-5 and TRBJ1-1; unclear D gene. CDR3 size: 14 residues. Looked up from germline, CDR1 is LGHNT and CDR2 is FRNRAP. Trimming left V 1 base short and J 1 base short, with 7 bases between. CDR3 bases: TGTGCTAGTGGTTTGGGACTTCAGAACACTGAAGCTTTCTTT. This gives the protein CASGLGLQNTEAFF.

The V and J genes are TRBV19 and TRBJ1-5; TRBD1 matches at 8 bases. Losses at the gene ends were 3 bases for V and 7 bases for J; bases not matched to a gene: 8. The CDR3 is 15 amino acids. Looked up from germline, CDR1 is LNHDA and CDR2 is SQIVND (reference sequence). CDR3 sequence reads: CASSILGQGAQPQHF. In DNA form, the CDR3 reads TGTGCCAGTAGTATCCTGGGGCAGGGGGCCCAGCCCCAGCATTTT.

This chain uses TRBV27 with TRBJ1-6; D might be TRBD1 (5 bases). From germline, CDR1 is MNHEY and CDR2 SMNVEV (reference sequence). Trimming removed 8 bases from V and 0 bases from J, with 11 bases in between. CDR3 size: 15 residues. CDR3 residues: CASGQPSSYNSPLHF. CDR3 in DNA: TGTGCCAGCGGACAACCGAGCTCCTATAATTCACCCCTCCACTTT.

V gene TRBV5-5 combines with J gene TRBJ2-2; 10 bases are a match to TRBD2. This CDR3 has 15 amino acids. The junction had 7 bases not matched to a gene; V was cut back by 4 bases and J by 7 bases. Germline CDR1 and CDR2: SGHKS and YYEKEE (reference sequence). Here the CDR3 reads CASSVPSGGIGELFF. The CDR3 DNA sequence: TGTGCCAGCAGCGTACCTAGCGGGGGAATCGGGGAGCTGTTTTTT.

This clone occurred a few times. The chain couples TRBV7-9 to TRBJ1-2; D is ambiguous. Germline CDR1 reads SEHNR; CDR2 reads FQNEAQ (reference sequence). The CDR3 loop spans 13 amino acids. V was trimmed by 7 bases and J by 8 bases, leaving 17 bases between them. The CDR3 is CASTAVGYYGYTF. The DNA of the CDR3 is TGTGCCAGCACCGCCGTCGGGTATTACGGCTACACCTTC.

The chain employs TRBV2 and TRBJ2-6; tentative D call: TRBD1 (5 bases). The CDR3 covers 16 residues. Trimming removed 8 bases at V and 0 bases at J, with 14 bases between. Germline-derived CDR1 and CDR2 are SNHLY and FYNNEI. Here the CDR3 reads CASREPTGSGANVLTF. The CDR3 region has the DNA TGTGCCAGCCGCGAACCTACAGGCTCTGGGGCCAACGTCCTGACTTTC.